Listed below are T cell receptor beta chains from one sample, sequenced in a study of T cell repertoires in cytomegalovirus infection. Their antigens are not known. TCRdb reprocessed the reads via MiXCR and lists one record per CDR3 protein. The data contain fewer than 1,000,000 distinct CDR3 sequences, 31% of them singletons. The material sequenced was cultured CD8+ T cells from PBMCs, taken from culture after CMV antigen stimulation. Source of these receptors: a human donor in good health (CMV status not recorded). Some clones in this sample may be carry-over from other donors' samples. The CDR3 runs from the conserved cysteine through the conserved F or W.

v_gene: TRBV20-1; CDR3aa: CSARGMLGRSETQYF
v_gene: TRBV15; CDR3aa: CATSRYLRETQYF
v_gene: TRBV6-1; CDR3aa: CASSGWTGYEAFF
v_gene: TRBV12-3/TRBV12-4; CDR3aa: CVSNRGGKTTEAFF
v_gene: TRBV4-1; CDR3aa: CASSQGGNAYGYTF
v_gene: TRBV6-2/TRBV6-3; CDR3aa: CASSLMSGRVGTEAFF
v_gene: TRBV7-2; CDR3aa: CASSSPRERGEEGDIQYF
v_gene: TRBV6-9; CDR3aa: CASSYPQPGYTF
v_gene: TRBV19; CDR3aa: CASSTPGDPAKNIQYF
v_gene: TRBV19; CDR3aa: CASSIVGGKGDGTEAFF
v_gene: TRBV27; CDR3aa: CASCPGTYPYNEQFF
v_gene: TRBV25-1; CDR3aa: CASNPGAGDSPLHF
v_gene: TRBV4-2; CDR3aa: CASSQAGQVKTGELFF
v_gene: TRBV7-6; CDR3aa: CASSSQRGSKYNEQFF
v_gene: TRBV4-3; CDR3aa: CASSSDTVSFIEAFF
v_gene: TRBV28; CDR3aa: CASRPGEISTDTQYF
v_gene: TRBV2; CDR3aa: CASSGGRDGSYEQYF
v_gene: TRBV4-1; CDR3aa: CASSQGEWGTEAFF
v_gene: TRBV7-6; CDR3aa: CALADQETQYF
v_gene: TRBV20-1; CDR3aa: CSALSRGHAFF
v_gene: TRBV6-1; CDR3aa: CANSFELYEQYF
v_gene: TRBV10-2; CDR3aa: CASSETRGGRRDGYTF
v_gene: TRBV28; CDR3aa: CASSIQIQPQHF
v_gene: TRBV9; CDR3aa: CASSQPNSADTQYF
v_gene: TRBV10-3; CDR3aa: CAARAAPGQAYGYTF
v_gene: TRBV6-5; CDR3aa: CASSYDQAGQETQYF
v_gene: TRBV7-2; CDR3aa: CASSLVSLAGYNEQFF
v_gene: TRBV5-1; CDR3aa: CASSHRTDEQYF
v_gene: TRBV7-9; CDR3aa: CASSIHSYEQYF
v_gene: TRBV7-2; CDR3aa: CASSLRRDVATEAFF
v_gene: TRBV12-3/TRBV12-4; CDR3aa: CASSPSSSSYNSPLHF
v_gene: TRBV4-1; CDR3aa: CASSRRGGETGLNTEAFF
v_gene: TRBV19; CDR3aa: CASTQGQWGGTEAFF
v_gene: TRBV9; CDR3aa: CASSVGRRGANNEQFF
v_gene: TRBV7-9; CDR3aa: CASSTPSRGSNTEAFF
v_gene: TRBV19; CDR3aa: CASRPFDSSNQPQHF
v_gene: TRBV2; CDR3aa: CAVPGETQYF
v_gene: TRBV6-5; CDR3aa: CASSYGLAGGRGTDTQYF
v_gene: TRBV6-6; CDR3aa: CASSYSLTGSAFF
v_gene: TRBV6-5; CDR3aa: CASSYFFQGSPRDEQYF